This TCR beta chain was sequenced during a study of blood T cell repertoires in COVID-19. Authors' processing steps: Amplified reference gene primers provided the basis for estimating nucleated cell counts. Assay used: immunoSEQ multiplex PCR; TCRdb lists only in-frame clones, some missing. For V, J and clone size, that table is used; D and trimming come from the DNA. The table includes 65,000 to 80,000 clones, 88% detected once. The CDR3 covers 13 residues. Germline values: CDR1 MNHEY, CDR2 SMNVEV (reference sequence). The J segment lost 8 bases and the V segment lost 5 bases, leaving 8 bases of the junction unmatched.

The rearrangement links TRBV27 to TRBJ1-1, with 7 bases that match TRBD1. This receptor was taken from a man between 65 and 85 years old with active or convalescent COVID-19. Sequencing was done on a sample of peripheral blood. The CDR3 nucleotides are TGTGCCAGCAGTCAGCCGGGACAGAGAGAAGCTTTCTTT. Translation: CASSQPGQREAFF.